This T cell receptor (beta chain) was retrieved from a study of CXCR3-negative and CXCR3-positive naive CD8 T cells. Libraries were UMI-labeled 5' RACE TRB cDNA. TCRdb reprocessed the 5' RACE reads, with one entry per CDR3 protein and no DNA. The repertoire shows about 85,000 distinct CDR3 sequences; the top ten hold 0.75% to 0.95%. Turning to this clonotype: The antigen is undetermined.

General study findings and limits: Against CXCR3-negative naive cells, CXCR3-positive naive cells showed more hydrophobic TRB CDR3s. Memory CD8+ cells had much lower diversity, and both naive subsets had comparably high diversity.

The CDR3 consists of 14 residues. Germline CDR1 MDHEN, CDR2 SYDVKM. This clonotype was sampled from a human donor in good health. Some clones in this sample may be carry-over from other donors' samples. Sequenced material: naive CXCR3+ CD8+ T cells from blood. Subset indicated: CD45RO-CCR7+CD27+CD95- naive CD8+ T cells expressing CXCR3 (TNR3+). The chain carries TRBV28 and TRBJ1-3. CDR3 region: CASSARNSGNTIYF.